This T cell receptor beta chain is from a study of cytomegalovirus exposure and HLA in healthy donors. About the study: The roughly 130 validation repertoires, a later analysis reported, used the same platform as the 550 to 700 repertoires from the first cohort. The study's findings and limits: Specificity for CMV antigens was confirmed in vitro for a few of the CMV-associated chains. The tendency of first-cohort TCR clusters to co-occur in the 110 or so validation repertoires emerged from a later analysis.

Trimming pared 6 bases from V and 1 base from J, leaving 6 bases between. The CDR3 has 12 amino acids. CDR1 and CDR2 (germline): MDHEN, SYDVKM. These donors were members of the roughly 120-subject validation cohort, a group separate from the roughly 700-subject first cohort. About this clone: The antigen is not known.

Sequencing used immunoSEQ multiplex PCR; TCRdb keeps in-frame clones, though not all of them. This sample has 180,000 or so clones, with approximately 80% found just once. The J gene is TRBJ1-1, the V gene TRBV28; D remains unclear. This TCR came from a woman aged 30 to 39 in good health and CMV-seropositive. The sample comprised PBMCs. CDR3 amino acids: CASSERNTEAFF. In DNA form, the CDR3 reads TGTGCCAGCAGCGAGAGGAACACTGAAGCTTTCTTT.